Shown below are 30 T cell receptor beta chains from a single sample sequenced in a study of T cells after yellow fever vaccination. TCRdb called the 5' RACE reads again in MiXCR, with one record for every CDR3 protein. Here the sample spans about 120,000 distinct CDR3 sequences, approximately 9% being singletons. Sample: CD8+ T cells sorted from PBMCs, taken on the day of the yellow fever booster vaccination. The receptors were sampled from a man between 18 and 29 years old who received the YFV17D yellow fever vaccine.

There are a few counts of this clonotype. V is TRBV10-2 and J is TRBJ2-3; 9 bases match TRBD2. The CDR3 spans 16 residues. Germline lookup yields CDR1 WSHSY and CDR2 SAAADI. The J segment lost 2 bases and the V segment lost 5 bases, leaving 8 bases of the junction unmatched. This chain's CDR3 is CASSFWAGGDTDTQYF. In nucleotides, the CDR3 is TGCGCCAGCAGTTTTTGGGCGGGGGGGGACACAGATACGCAGTATTTT.

This chain joins TRBV6-2 or TRBV6-3 and TRBJ1-2; 8 bases line up with TRBD1. Germline assignment: CDR1 MNHEY and CDR2 SVGEGT. The CDR3 loop spans 13 amino acids. Unmatched junction bases numbered 8, after V lost 8 bases and J lost 6 bases. The CDR3 DNA follows: TGTGCCAGCCAACTAAGGACAGGGCATGGCTACACCTTC. Translated: CASQLRTGHGYTF.

The chain carries TRBV6-2 or TRBV6-3 and TRBJ2-3; 12 nucleotides agree with TRBD2. The CDR3 extends over 19 amino acids. V trimming: 0 bases; J trimming: 2 bases; junction bases outside the gene matches: 9. Germline-derived CDR1 and CDR2 are MNHEY and SVGEGT. The CDR3 here is CASSYSLAGGSSATDTQYF. The DNA for the CDR3 is TGTGCCAGCAGTTACTCCCTAGCGGGGGGGTCGTCGGCCACAGATACGCAGTATTTT.

This clonotype turned up a few times. The chain joins TRBV20-1 to TRBJ2-1, with D perhaps TRBD1 (6 bases). With 2 bases removed from V and 0 bases from J, the gap between germline ends came to 11 bases. The CDR3 is made up of 15 amino acids. The V gene's germline CDR1 is DFQATT and CDR2 SNEGSKA (reference sequence). CDR3 sequence: CSARRRGSSYNEQFF. As DNA, the CDR3 is TGCAGTGCTAGACGAAGGGGGAGCTCCTACAATGAGCAGTTCTTC.

The chain uses TRBV15 and TRBJ2-3; tentatively, D is TRBD1 or TRBD2 (6 bases each). The CDR3 spans 17 residues. V was pared by 0 bases and J by 4 bases, with 17 bases between. Germline CDR1 LNHNV, CDR2 YYDKDF (reference sequence). CDR3 nucleotides: TGTGCCACCAGCAGAGAAATGGGGGCCCCGGGGGCAGATACGCAGTATTTT. This translates into CATSREMGAPGADTQYF. Complete variable domain (other parts from reference TRBV15 and TRBJ2-3): DAMVIQNPRYQVTQFGKPVTLSCSQTLNHNVMYWYQQKSSQAPKLLFHYYDKDFNNEADTPDNFQSRRPNTSFCFLDIRSPGLGDTAMYLCATSREMGAPGADTQYFGPGTRLTVL.

The J gene is TRBJ2-1, the V gene TRBV5-1; TRBD2 matches 7 bases. V was pared by 2 bases and J by 3 bases, with 2 bases of the junction left unmatched. In germline, CDR1 is SGHRS, CDR2 YFSETQ. The CDR3 runs to 14 residues. The CDR3 DNA reads as TGCGCCAGCAGCTTCAGCGGGGACTACAATGAGCAGTTCTTC. As protein: CASSFSGDYNEQFF.

This clonotype was recorded at least ten times. The genes are TRBV10-3 and TRBJ2-3, with 7 nucleotides matching TRBD2. V shed 6 bases, J shed 2 bases, and the junction held 5 bases outside the gene matches. CDR3 length: 14 amino acids. The germline V gene has CDR1 ENHRY and CDR2 SYGVKD. The CDR3 DNA reads TGTGCCATCAGCTCCGGGACTAACACAGATACGCAGTATTTT. Translated: CAISSGTNTDTQYF.

CDR3 sequence reads: CASRSDKPEAFF. CDR3 in DNA: TGTGCCAGCAGATCCGACAAGCCTGAAGCTTTCTTT. V gene TRBV12-3 or TRBV12-4 combines with J gene TRBJ1-1; D ambiguous. V dropped 6 bases and J dropped 6 bases, with 11 bases sitting between them. This CDR3 is built from 12 residues.

This clonotype was seen many times. This chain links TRBV20-1 with TRBJ2-3; TRBD2 aligns across 12 bases. This CDR3 is 14 amino acids long. CDR1 and CDR2 from the germline V gene are DFQATT and SNEGSKA (reference sequence). The V segment lost 5 bases and the J segment 4 bases; nucleotides outside the gene matches: 4. CDR3 region: CSAGLAGGSDTQYF. DNA of the CDR3: TGCAGTGCTGGTCTAGCGGGGGGGTCAGATACGCAGTATTTT.

This clonotype was counted between two and nine times. This chain connects TRBV12-3 or TRBV12-4 to TRBJ1-2, with a weak D call TRBD1 (5 bases). V was pared by 3 bases and J by 6 bases, with 17 bases between. CDR3 length: 15 amino acids. CDR3 amino acids: CASSFWMRGRNGYTF. CDR3 DNA: TGTGCCAGCAGTTTTTGGATGAGGGGCAGAAATGGCTACACCTTC.

The table lists this clonotype with a few counts. The chain recombines TRBV20-1 with TRBJ1-1; possibly TRBD1 for D (6 bases). The CDR3 length is 13 residues. Trimming cost V 4 bases and J 1 base, with 10 bases left between them. The germline V gene encodes CDR1 DFQATT and CDR2 SNEGSKA (reference sequence). The CDR3 spells CSATRDTNTEAFF. CDR3 bases: TGCAGTGCTACGCGGGACACGAACACTGAAGCTTTCTTT.

The V and J genes are TRBV7-6 and TRBJ2-1, with a weak D call TRBD1 (6 bases). Germline CDR1 SGHVS, CDR2 FNYEAQ. The ends were cut back, 1 base at V and 8 bases at J, with 15 bases in the middle. The CDR3 consists of 15 residues. CDR3 sequence (DNA): TGTGCCAGCAGCTTAGGACACAGGGATGGCGATGAGCAGTTCTTC. This encodes CASSLGHRDGDEQFF.

This clonotype was seen a handful of times. The chain joins TRBV7-8 to TRBJ2-3; TRBD1 matches at 9 bases. Germline V gene lookup returns CDR1 SGHVS and CDR2 FQNEAQ. V lost 4 bases, J lost 2 bases, and 4 bases stayed unmatched. This CDR3 contains 15 residues. As DNA, the CDR3 is TGTGCCAGCAGCTCCGGGACAGGGACCACAGATACGCAGTATTTT. It codes for CASSSGTGTTDTQYF.

This clonotype was counted a few times. The chain carries TRBV4-3 and TRBJ2-1, with a weak D call TRBD1 (6 bases). Germline CDR1 reads LGHNA; CDR2 reads YSLEER. The CDR3 runs 14 residues. The ends were cut back, 0 bases at V and 6 bases at J, with 9 bases in the middle. The CDR3 loop is CASSQEGGFNEQFF. DNA for the CDR3: TGCGCCAGCAGCCAAGAAGGGGGTTTCAATGAGCAGTTCTTC.

Ten or more counts support this clonotype. The gene calls are TRBV4-2 and TRBJ1-2, with 9 positions matching TRBD1. Trimming cost V 1 base and J 2 bases; bases outside gene matches: 8. The CDR3 has 17 residues. CDR1 LGHNA and CDR2 YNFKEQ come from the germline V gene. This chain's CDR3 is CASSQASGTGINYGYTF. In nucleotides, the CDR3 is TGTGCCAGCAGCCAAGCGTCGGGGACAGGGATAAACTATGGCTACACCTTC.

This clonotype has a handful of counts. The chain recombines TRBV7-3 with TRBJ2-2; D gene unclear. This CDR3 region has 13 residues. The ends were cut back, 2 bases at V and 9 bases at J, with 10 bases in the middle. The germline V gene has CDR1 SGHTA and CDR2 FQGTGA. The CDR3 loop is CASSLLNSRELFF. DNA for the CDR3: TGTGCCAGCAGCTTATTGAATTCCAGGGAGCTGTTTTTT.

This chain joins TRBV5-1 and TRBJ2-7; D unresolved. The germline V gene has CDR1 SGHRS and CDR2 YFSETQ. Trimming cost V 0 bases and J 3 bases, with 10 bases left between them. This CDR3 has 14 amino acids. The CDR3 is CASSLDRPYYEQYF. In nucleotides, the CDR3 is TGCGCCAGCAGCTTGGACAGACCCTACTACGAGCAGTACTTC.

This clonotype has only a few counts. The chain has TRBV29-1 and TRBJ1-1; D unresolved. V lost 6 bases to trimming and J lost 7 bases, with 12 bases between them. There are 11 residues in the CDR3. Per the germline V gene, CDR1 is SQVTM and CDR2 is ANQGSEA. As DNA, the CDR3 is TGCAGCGTCCTAACCTGGGGTGAAGCTTTCTTT. Encoded protein: CSVLTWGEAFF.

This clonotype ranks as medium-sized (0.01 to 0.1%). The chain couples TRBV6-4 to TRBJ2-2, with 7 bases aligning to TRBD2. CDR1 is MRHNA, CDR2 SNTAGT, per germline. This CDR3 contains 13 residues. With 5 bases clipped from V and 3 bases from J, the junction kept 0 bases outside the gene matches. The CDR3 nucleotides read TGTGCCAGCAGTAGCGGGGACACCGGGGAGCTGTTTTTT. Its translation: CASSSGDTGELFF.

The chain has TRBV7-3 and TRBJ2-1; perhaps D is TRBD1 or TRBD2 (6 bases each). Germline V lookup: CDR1 SGHTA, CDR2 FQGTGA. The V end lost 6 bases, the J end lost 0 bases, and 12 bases lay between the germline ends. The CDR3 has 15 residues. The CDR3 region is CASSFRGGSYNEQFF. The CDR3 DNA is TGTGCCAGCAGTTTCAGGGGAGGCTCCTACAATGAGCAGTTCTTC.

This clonotype was counted between two and nine times. The genes are TRBV3-1 and TRBJ2-1; 7 positions agree with TRBD1. The V and J ends lost 0 bases and 4 bases, in that order; junction bases with no gene match: 12. The CDR3 is 18 residues long. CDR1 LGHDT and CDR2 YNNKEL come from the germline V gene (reference sequence). CDR3 residues: CASSQDMRQGGRYNEQFF. The CDR3 nucleotides read TGTGCCAGCAGCCAAGATATGCGACAGGGCGGAAGGTACAATGAGCAGTTCTTC.

This clonotype was observed a handful of times. J is TRBJ2-1 and V is TRBV4-3; 9 positions agree with TRBD2. Germline V gene lookup returns CDR1 LGHNA and CDR2 YSLEER. The CDR3 sequence is 16 residues long. V shed 0 bases and J 4 bases; nucleotides not matched to a gene: 4. For the CDR3, the DNA is TGCGCCAGCAGCCAAGAAGATAGCGGGGGTTACAATGAGCAGTTCTTC. It specifies CASSQEDSGGYNEQFF.

This rearrangement joins TRBV7-9 to TRBJ2-3; D possibly corresponds to TRBD2 (6 bases). Germline values: CDR1 SEHNR, CDR2 FQNEAQ (reference sequence). The CDR3 is made up of 15 amino acids. Deletions cut 3 bases from V and 0 bases from J, with 10 bases between. This chain's CDR3 is CASSLGGVSTDTQYF. The CDR3 bases are TGTGCCAGCAGCTTGGGAGGAGTGAGCACAGATACGCAGTATTTT.

This clonotype was detected a few times. The gene calls are TRBV5-6 and TRBJ2-7; D not resolved. Trimming cost V 4 bases and J 0 bases, with 11 bases left between them. The CDR3 loop spans 14 amino acids. From germline, CDR1 is SGHDT and CDR2 YYEEEE. The CDR3 DNA is TGTGCCAGCAGCGCCGCTCAAGACTCCTACGAGCAGTACGTC. This encodes CASSAAQDSYEQYV.

This clonotype turned up a few times. The chain is built from TRBV27 and TRBJ1-4; perhaps TRBD1 as D (5 bases). V was clipped by 2 bases and J by 7 bases, with 20 bases between them. The CDR3 runs 17 residues. Germline V gene data show CDR1 as MNHEY and CDR2 as SMNVEV (reference sequence). CDR3 sequence reads: CASSLSQGGGWGEKLFF. As DNA, the CDR3 is TGTGCCAGCAGTTTAAGCCAGGGCGGTGGTTGGGGTGAAAAACTGTTTTTT.

This clonotype turned up a few times. The chain combines TRBV12-3 or TRBV12-4 with TRBJ2-1; D unclear. The CDR3 totals 12 residues. Trimming cost V 7 bases and J 9 bases, with 13 bases left between them. CDR3 region: CASTVGKTEQFF. The CDR3 DNA is TGTGCCAGCACCGTGGGTAAGACTGAGCAGTTCTTC.

This clonotype was counted only a few times. This chain links TRBV20-1 with TRBJ2-3, with 10 bases aligning to TRBD2. Trimming took 4 bases from V and 2 from J; bases not matched to a gene: 12. This CDR3 spans 17 amino acids. CDR1 is DFQATT and CDR2 is SNEGSKA in the germline V gene (reference sequence). For the CDR3, the DNA is TGCAGTGCTAATGGCCCTACTAGCGGGGCATACACAGATACGCAGTATTTT. Encoded protein: CSANGPTSGAYTDTQYF.

This chain links TRBV7-9 with TRBJ1-6, with D unresolved. The V gene lost 5 bases and the J gene lost 8 bases, with 16 bases spanning the gap. This CDR3 has 15 residues. Germline lookup yields CDR1 SEHNR and CDR2 FQNEAQ (reference sequence). The DNA of the CDR3 is TGTGCCAGCAGCCCGACGTGGGTTTTGGATTCACCCCTCCACTTT. This gives the protein CASSPTWVLDSPLHF.

This chain joins TRBV11-2 and TRBJ1-1, with TRBD1 as a possible D gene (6 bases). This CDR3 region has 14 residues. V lost 5 bases, J lost 1 base, and 11 bases lay in between. Germline V gives CDR1 SGHAT, CDR2 FQNNGV. The CDR3 coding sequence is TGTGCCAGCAGCCTTGGGACATCGAACACTGAAGCTTTCTTT. Its translation: CASSLGTSNTEAFF.

This clonotype was recorded at least ten times. At one of its ends the junction is not consistent with the germline gene, which may arise from a read error. The rearrangement joins TRBV7-9 to TRBJ2-2; D remains unclear. Per the germline V gene, CDR1 is SEHNR and CDR2 is FQNEAQ (reference sequence). The length of the CDR3 is 13 residues. The CDR3 bases are TGTGCCAGCAGTTTAGGGAACACCGGGGAGCTGTTTTTT. This translates into CASSLGNTGELFF.